The clone carrying this T cell receptor beta chain appeared many times. The target antigen is unknown. The sample is drawn from a study of neurological immune-mediated disorders. CDR3 length equals 14 residues. V lost 2 bases and J lost 6, with 12 bases in between. The study, taken as a whole, reports: The study found no CDR3 amino acid sequences shared by expanded clones across subjects, suggesting private repertoires in all groups. HTLV-1-associated myelopathy had the most TCR clonal expansion, and multiple sclerosis had the least, less than healthy controls.

In every sequencing run, more than 170 million TCR-beta sequences were generated from 15-18 subjects. Each CDR3 protein gets one entry after TCRdb re-called the 5' RACE reads with MiXCR. In the table there are roughly 60,000 distinct CDR3 sequences, about 10% of which are singletons. This receptor was obtained from a man in his sixties in good health. V gene TRBV12-3 or TRBV12-4 combines with J gene TRBJ2-3, with D maybe TRBD2 (7 bases). Material: PBMCs. The CDR3 sequence is CASSLIRGADTQYF. Written as DNA, the CDR3 is TGTGCCAGCAGTTTAATTCGGGGGGCGGATACGCAGTATTTT.